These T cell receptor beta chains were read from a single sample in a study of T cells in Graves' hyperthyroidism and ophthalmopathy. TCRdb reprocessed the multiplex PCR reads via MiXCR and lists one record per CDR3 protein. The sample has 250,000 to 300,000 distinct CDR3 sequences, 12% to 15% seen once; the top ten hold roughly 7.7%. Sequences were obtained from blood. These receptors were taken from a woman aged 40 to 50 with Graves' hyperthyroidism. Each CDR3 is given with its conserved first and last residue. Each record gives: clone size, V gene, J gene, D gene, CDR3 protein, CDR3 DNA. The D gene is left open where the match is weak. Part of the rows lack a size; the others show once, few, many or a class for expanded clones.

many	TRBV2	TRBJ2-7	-	CASSVSRLYF	TGTGCCAGCAGTGTTAGTCGGCTGTACTTC
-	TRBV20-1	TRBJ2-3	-	CSAPIGGSTDTQYF	TGCAGTGCTCCGATCGGCGGGAGCACAGATACGCAGTATTTT
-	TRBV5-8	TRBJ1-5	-	CASSLDGWGAPQHF	TGTGCCAGCAGCTTGGATGGGTGGGGGGCGCCCCAGCATTTT
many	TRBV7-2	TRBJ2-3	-	CASSSPRVGPDTQYF	TGTGCCAGCAGCTCCCCCCGGGTGGGCCCAGATACGCAGTATTTT
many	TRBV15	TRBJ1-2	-	CATSRDERPYGYTF	TGTGCCACCAGCAGAGATGAACGGCCCTATGGCTACACCTTC
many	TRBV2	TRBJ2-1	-	CASSEGQISYNEQFF	TGTGCCAGCAGTGAGGGTCAGATCTCTTACAATGAGCAGTTCTTC
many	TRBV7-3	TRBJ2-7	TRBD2	CASSSWTSGYEQYF	TGTGCCAGCAGTTCCTGGACTAGCGGGTACGAGCAGTACTTC
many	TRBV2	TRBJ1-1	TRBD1	CASSQGELTEAFF	TGTGCCAGCAGTCAGGGGGAATTAACTGAAGCTTTCTTT
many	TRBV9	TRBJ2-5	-	CASSVVQGETQYF	TGTGCCAGCAGCGTAGTTCAGGGAGAGACCCAGTACTTC
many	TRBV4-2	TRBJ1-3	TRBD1	CASSQDPGQVQGTIYF	TGTGCCAGCAGCCAAGATCCGGGACAGGTCCAGGGCACCATATATTTT
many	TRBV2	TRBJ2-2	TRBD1	CASSITGANTGELFF	TGTGCCAGCAGTATTACAGGGGCCAACACCGGGGAGCTGTTTTTT
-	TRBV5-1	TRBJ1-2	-	CASSLDTDGYTF	TGCGCCAGCAGCTTGGATACAGATGGCTACACCTTC
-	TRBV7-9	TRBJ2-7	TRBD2	CASTPRTSGAKRHEQYF	TGTGCCAGCACCCCTCGGACTAGCGGGGCTAAGAGACACGAGCAGTACTTC
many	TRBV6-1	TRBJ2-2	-	CASSHGLANTGELFF	TGTGCCAGCAGTCATGGACTCGCGAACACCGGGGAGCTGTTTTTT
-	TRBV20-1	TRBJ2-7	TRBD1	CSAMTGRGSYEQYF	TGCAGTGCAATGACAGGGCGCGGGTCCTACGAGCAGTACTTC
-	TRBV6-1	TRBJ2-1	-	CATGTSGEQFF	TGTGCCACCGGGACCTCCGGGGAGCAGTTCTTC
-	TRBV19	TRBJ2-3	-	CASSMGGGTFTDTQYF	TGTGCCAGTAGTATGGGGGGCGGGACTTTCACAGATACGCAGTATTTT
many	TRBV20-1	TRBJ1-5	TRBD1	CSAKQGASQPQHF	TGCAGTGCGAAACAGGGGGCAAGTCAGCCCCAGCATTTT
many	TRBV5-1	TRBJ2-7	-	CASSLDPASYEQYF	TGCGCCAGCAGCTTGGACCCAGCCTCCTACGAGCAGTACTTC
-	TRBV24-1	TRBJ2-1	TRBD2	CATSGGSGRDYNEQFF	TGTGCCACCAGTGGGGGGAGCGGGAGAGATTACAATGAGCAGTTCTTC
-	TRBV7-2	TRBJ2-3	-	CASSSEFSENTQYF	TGTGCCAGCAGCTCGGAATTTAGTGAAAATACGCAGTATTTT
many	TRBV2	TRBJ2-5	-	CASPDTIQETQYF	TGTGCCAGCCCGGACACCATACAAGAGACCCAGTACTTC
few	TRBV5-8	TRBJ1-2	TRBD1	CASSFRTGLAGYTF	TGTGCCAGCAGCTTCCGGACAGGGCTTGCTGGCTACACCTTC
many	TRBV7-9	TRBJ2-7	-	CASSLPGGVNEQYF	TGTGCCAGCAGCCTACCCGGAGGGGTGAACGAGCAGTACTTC
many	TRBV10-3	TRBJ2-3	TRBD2	CAISESGGSSTDTQYF	TGTGCCATCAGTGAGTCGGGCGGGAGTAGCACAGATACGCAGTATTTT
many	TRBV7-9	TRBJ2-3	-	CASSSHFSGADTQYF	TGTGCCAGCAGCTCTCATTTTAGTGGCGCAGATACGCAGTATTTT
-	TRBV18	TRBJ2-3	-	CASSVARIYTDTQYF	TGTGCCAGCTCTGTCGCCCGGATCTACACAGATACGCAGTATTTT
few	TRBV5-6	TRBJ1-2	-	CASSWNSLGYGYTF	TGTGCCAGCAGCTGGAACAGCCTAGGCTATGGCTACACCTTC
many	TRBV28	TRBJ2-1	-	CASRQDRWYSEQFF	TGTGCCAGCAGGCAGGACAGATGGTACAGTGAGCAGTTCTTC
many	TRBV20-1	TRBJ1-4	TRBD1	CSARGTGGATNEKLFF	TGCAGTGCTAGAGGGACAGGGGGCGCGACTAATGAAAAACTGTTTTTT
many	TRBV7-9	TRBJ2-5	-	CASSSTRAQETQYF	TGTGCCAGCAGCAGCACAAGGGCCCAAGAGACCCAGTACTTC
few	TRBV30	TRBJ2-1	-	CAWSAVGGRNEQFF	TGTGCCTGGTCGGCAGTCGGAGGGCGAAATGAGCAGTTCTTC
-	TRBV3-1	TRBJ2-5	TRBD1	CASSFGQGRETQYF	TGTGCCAGCAGTTTCGGACAGGGGAGGGAGACCCAGTACTTC
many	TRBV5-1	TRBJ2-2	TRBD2	CASSGGTTTNTGELFF	TGCGCCAGCAGCGGGGGGACTACAACGAACACCGGGGAGCTGTTTTTT
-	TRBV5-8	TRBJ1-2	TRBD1	CASSVAPGQGYGYTF	TGTGCCAGCAGCGTAGCTCCGGGACAGGGTTATGGCTACACCTTC
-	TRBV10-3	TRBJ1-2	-	CAIRQGTLNYGYTF	TGTGCCATCAGGCAGGGGACCCTAAACTATGGCTACACCTTC
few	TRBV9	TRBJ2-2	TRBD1	CASSLETGWTGELFF	TGTGCCAGCAGCTTGGAGACAGGGTGGACCGGGGAGCTGTTTTTT